This T cell receptor beta chain was found in a study of OX40 agonist ivuxolimab in advanced cancers. Study at large: Recorded diagnoses for dose-escalation patients were hepatocellular carcinoma, melanoma, renal cell or head and neck cancer. Study-level findings and limits: Clonal expansion from baseline to week 6 occurred in both CD4+ and CD8+ T cells.

This table comes from immunoSEQ multiplex PCR, and its TCRdb copy is limited to in-frame clones, with some not included. The sample consists of around 72,000 clones, more than 75% of them appearing once. Germline V CDR1 and CDR2: MNHEY, SVGAGI. The CDR3 spans 15 residues. J was trimmed by 3 bases and V by 4 bases; bases with no gene match: 4. A remark on this clone: The antigen is unknown.

This sequence was found in an adult with an advanced solid tumor such as melanoma, head and neck, liver or kidney cancer. The sample in question was CD4+ or CD8+ T cells sorted from blood, obtained in a trial of the OX40 agonist ivuxolimab. The chain combines TRBV6-5 with TRBJ1-2; TRBD1 aligns across 11 bases. CDR3 in amino acids: CASSSGTGGDYGYTF. CDR3 in DNA: TGTGCCAGCAGTTCCGGGACAGGGGGTGACTATGGCTACACCTTC.